The 29 T cell receptor beta chains reported below all come from one sample, sequenced in a study of cytomegalovirus exposure and HLA in healthy donors. Primers: 60 Vbeta forward and 13 Jbeta reverse. Assay used: immunoSEQ multiplex PCR; TCRdb lists only in-frame clones, some missing. Across about 58,000 clones, the top ten clones capture over 2% of the sample. Material for sequencing was PBMCs. These receptors were taken from a woman aged 18-29 years in good health and CMV-seronegative.

This rearrangement joins TRBV6-1 to TRBJ2-1, with 12 bases matching TRBD2. Germline lookup yields CDR1 MNHNS and CDR2 SASEGT. V shed 7 bases and J 6 bases; nucleotides not matched to a gene: 1. This CDR3 is built from 13 residues. The CDR3 region is CASTLAGGNEQFF. Written as DNA, the CDR3 is TGTGCCAGCACACTAGCGGGGGGCAATGAGCAGTTCTTC.

This chain uses TRBV2 with TRBJ1-3, with TRBD1 matching 10 bases. There are 14 residues in the CDR3. Germline V CDR1 and CDR2: SNHLY, FYNNEI. V lost 11 bases and J lost 2; bases outside the gene matches: 6. The CDR3 region has the DNA TGTGCCGGTGGACAGGGGGTCGCTGGAAACACCATATATTTT. This sequence encodes CAGGQGVAGNTIYF.

This chain joins TRBV5-1 and TRBJ1-3; D is unclear. Germline V gene data show CDR1 as SGHRS and CDR2 as YFSETQ. Trimming shortened V by 0 bases and J by 1 base, and 11 bases separated the two germline ends. The CDR3 is 16 residues long. The CDR3 sequence is CASSLGMFSSGNTIYF. The CDR3 DNA reads as TGCGCCAGCAGCTTGGGTATGTTTTCTTCTGGAAACACCATATATTTT.

The gene calls are TRBV7-2 and TRBJ1-2; TRBD1 matches 10 bases. The trim removed 4 bases at V and 5 bases at J, leaving 7 bases unmatched. This CDR3 has 15 amino acids. CDR1 and CDR2 (germline): SGHTA, FQGNSA. The CDR3 DNA reads TGTGCCAGCAGCTCCGGGGACAGGGGAGGGTATGGCTACACCTTC. As protein: CASSSGDRGGYGYTF. Looking up the rest from reference TRBV7-2 and TRBJ1-2 gives the full variable domain: GAGVSQSPSNKVTEKGKDVELRCDPISGHTALYWYRQSLGQGLEFLIYFQGNSAPDKSGLPSDRFSAERTGGSVSTLTIQRTQQEDSAVYLCASSSGDRGGYGYTFGSGTRLTVV.

The rearrangement links TRBV19 to TRBJ2-7, with D perhaps TRBD1 (7 bases). This CDR3 spans 16 amino acids. Looked up from germline, CDR1 is LNHDA and CDR2 is SQIVND (reference sequence). Trimming shortened V by 3 bases and J by 4 bases, and 19 bases separated the two germline ends. This chain's CDR3 is CASSIRGAGQQYEQYF. The DNA for the CDR3 is TGTGCCAGTAGTATCCGAGGCGCGGGACAGCAGTACGAGCAGTACTTC. The whole variable domain, filled in from reference TRBV19 and TRBJ2-7, reads DGGITQSPKYLFRKEGQNVTLSCEQNLNHDAMYWYRQDPGQGLRLIYYSQIVNDFQKGDIAEGYSVSREKKESFPLTVTSAQKNPTAFYLCASSIRGAGQQYEQYFGPGTRLTVT.

The gene calls are TRBV10-3 and TRBJ2-1; a possible D gene is TRBD2 (6 bases). The CDR3 loop spans 16 amino acids. Germline V lookup: CDR1 ENHRY, CDR2 SYGVKD. Trimming shortened V by 3 bases and J by 7 bases, and 19 bases separated the two germline ends. The CDR3 sequence: CAISDLGLPGGNEQFF. DNA for the CDR3: TGTGCCATCAGTGACCTCGGACTCCCTGGAGGGAATGAGCAGTTCTTC.

The chain joins TRBV29-1 to TRBJ1-4; the match to TRBD1 covers 11 bases. Germline V gives CDR1 SQVTM, CDR2 ANQGSEA. The junction had 6 bases not matched to a gene; V was cut back by 7 bases and J by 2 bases. This CDR3 has 15 residues. CDR3 nucleotide sequence: TGCAGCGCACGGGACAGGGGGACGACTAATGAAAAACTGTTTTTT. Translation: CSARDRGTTNEKLFF.

The chain links TRBV6-1 to TRBJ1-3, with a possible D match to TRBD1 (6 bases). Trimming pared 2 bases from V and 7 bases from J, leaving 18 bases between. This CDR3 is 16 amino acids long. CDR1 is MNHNS, CDR2 SASEGT, per germline. The CDR3 nucleotides are TGTGCCAGCAGTGAATCCGTAATCGGACAGTACAACACCATATATTTT. It yields the protein CASSESVIGQYNTIYF.

The J gene is TRBJ2-5, the V gene TRBV7-2, with D perhaps matching TRBD2 (5 bases). This CDR3 comprises 14 residues. CDR1 SGHTA and CDR2 FQGNSA come from the germline V gene. Trimming stripped 2 bases from V and 3 bases from J, with 10 bases between. The CDR3 is CASSLFGREETQYF. For the CDR3, the DNA is TGTGCCAGCAGCTTATTTGGGCGGGAAGAGACCCAGTACTTC.

The chain recombines TRBV6-1 with TRBJ2-7, with no clear D. Trimming shortened V by 3 bases and J by 2 bases, and 8 bases separated the two germline ends. Germline V gives CDR1 MNHNS, CDR2 SASEGT. The CDR3 spans 13 residues. CDR3 nucleotides: TGTGCCAGCAGTGAGGAGAATGCCTACGAGCAGTACTTC. It encodes CASSEENAYEQYF.

The chain joins TRBV5-5 to TRBJ2-7; D is perhaps TRBD1 (5 bases). Trimming cost V 0 bases and J 0 bases, with 13 bases left between them. CDR3 size: 16 residues. The V gene's germline CDR1 is SGHKS and CDR2 YYEKEE (reference sequence). CDR3 loop: CASSLGVVQASYEQYF. CDR3 sequence (DNA): TGTGCCAGCAGCTTGGGTGTGGTACAGGCCTCCTACGAGCAGTACTTC.

This rearrangement joins TRBV30 to TRBJ1-4, with 8 nucleotides matching TRBD1. After removal of 3 bases from V and 0 bases from J, the junction contained 9 bases not matched to a gene. CDR3 length: 17 residues. CDR1 GTSNPN and CDR2 SVGIG come from the germline V gene (reference sequence). DNA for the CDR3: TGTGCCTGGAGAAAGACAGGGGACTCTGCAACTAATGAAAAACTGTTTTTT. This encodes CAWRKTGDSATNEKLFF.

The chain employs TRBV29-1 and TRBJ1-2, with D possibly being TRBD1 (6 bases). Trimming stripped 7 bases from V and 6 bases from J, with 15 bases between. The length of the CDR3 is 12 residues. Germline CDR1 SQVTM, CDR2 ANQGSEA. CDR3 in amino acids: CSARNYRDGYTF. CDR3 sequence (DNA): TGCAGCGCCCGCAATTACAGGGATGGCTACACCTTC.

V and J are TRBV15 and TRBJ1-6; D may be TRBD1 (6 bases). V shed 1 base and J shed 10 bases, with 8 bases lying between them. This CDR3 comprises 13 residues. The germline gives CDR1 LNHNV, CDR2 YYDKDF (reference sequence). Here the CDR3 reads CATSRGTESPLHF. CDR3 DNA sequence: TGTGCCACCAGCAGAGGGACAGAGTCACCCCTCCACTTT.

The chain combines TRBV6-6 with TRBJ2-7, with 10 positions matching TRBD2. Trimming at V came to 2 bases and at J to 7 bases, leaving 11 bases not matched to a gene. CDR3 length: 16 residues. Germline lookup yields CDR1 MNHNY and CDR2 SVGAGI (reference sequence). DNA for the CDR3: TGTGCCAGCAGTTACCCCAAGAGCGGGGGGGTAAAGGAGCAGTACTTC. Translation: CASSYPKSGGVKEQYF.

The chain uses TRBV5-1 and TRBJ1-1; D possibly corresponds to TRBD1 (6 bases). Trimming pared 4 bases from V and 5 bases from J, leaving 18 bases between. Per germline, CDR1 SGHRS and CDR2 YFSETQ. CDR3 size: 15 residues. The CDR3 loop reads CASSPVQGQGTEAFF. In nucleotides, the CDR3 is TGCGCCAGCAGCCCGGTGCAGGGACAAGGGACTGAAGCTTTCTTT. Together with reference TRBV5-1 and TRBJ1-1, the CDR3 gives the full variable domain: KAGVTQTPRYLIKTRGQQVTLSCSPISGHRSVSWYQQTPGQGLQFLFEYFSETQRNKGNFPGRFSGRQFSNSRSEMNVSTLELGDSALYLCASSPVQGQGTEAFFGQGTRLTVV.

This chain links TRBV6-5 with TRBJ2-7; a possible D gene is TRBD2 (6 bases). CDR3 length equals 15 residues. Germline CDR1 is MNHEY and CDR2 is SVGAGI. Trimming took off 1 base at V and 1 base at J, with 11 bases between the two ends. CDR3 region: CASSYLASVSYEQYF. The CDR3 DNA is TGTGCCAGCAGTTACTTGGCTAGCGTTTCCTACGAGCAGTACTTC.

The J gene is TRBJ1-2, the V gene TRBV7-7, with 7 bases aligning to TRBD1. This CDR3 is 13 amino acids long. The V segment lost 2 bases and the J segment 4 bases; nucleotides outside the gene matches: 1. Germline CDR1 reads SSHAT; CDR2 reads FNYEAQ (reference sequence). The CDR3 DNA is TGTGCCAGCAGCTTACCAGGGGGCTATGGCTACACCTTC. Its protein is CASSLPGGYGYTF.

This chain uses TRBV7-6 with TRBJ1-3, with 7 nucleotides matching TRBD1. Germline CDR1 reads SGHVS; CDR2 reads FNYEAQ. The V segment lost 4 bases and the J segment 6 bases; nucleotides outside the gene matches: 9. This CDR3 has 15 amino acids. The CDR3 nucleotides read TGTGCCAGCAGCTCAGCGACAGGGTGGTCAAACACCATATATTTT. It encodes CASSSATGWSNTIYF.

The chain joins TRBV6-5 to TRBJ2-6; tentative D call: TRBD1 (5 bases). Germline assignment: CDR1 MNHEY and CDR2 SVGAGI. This CDR3 is built from 15 residues. The V end lost 2 bases, the J end lost 0 bases, and 5 bases lay between the germline ends. The CDR3 here is CASSYGASGANVLTF. CDR3 nucleotide sequence: TGTGCCAGCAGTTACGGGGCCTCTGGGGCCAACGTCCTGACTTTC.

The rearrangement uses TRBV19 and TRBJ1-6, with TRBD1 matching over 10 bases. Germline lookup yields CDR1 LNHDA and CDR2 SQIVND (reference sequence). The J segment lost 10 bases and the V segment lost 0 bases, leaving 9 bases of the junction unmatched. The CDR3 spans 17 residues. The CDR3, as DNA: TGTGCCAGTAGTATAGAGGATGGGACAGGGGAAGGATCACCCCTCCACTTT. This gives the protein CASSIEDGTGEGSPLHF.

This sequence joins TRBV5-1 and TRBJ1-2; D unresolved. The CDR3 sequence is 18 residues long. Per germline, CDR1 SGHRS and CDR2 YFSETQ. The V gene lost 2 bases and the J gene lost 8 bases, with 28 bases spanning the gap. CDR3 amino acids: CASSFNPGASEGSGGYTF. CDR3 DNA: TGCGCCAGCAGCTTTAATCCCGGAGCGTCCGAGGGCTCGGGGGGCTACACCTTC.

The chain has TRBV28 and TRBJ1-1; maybe TRBD1 (5 bases). Per germline, CDR1 MDHEN and CDR2 SYDVKM. The CDR3 consists of 12 residues. V was shortened by 3 bases and J by 5 bases, with 7 bases between the two germline ends. The CDR3 coding sequence is TGTGCCAGCAGTTTTGGGGGGACTGAAGCTTTCTTT. This sequence encodes CASSFGGTEAFF.

The V and J genes are TRBV11-2 and TRBJ1-1; 8 bases agree with TRBD1. Germline CDR1 and CDR2: SGHAT and FQNNGV. The CDR3 runs 14 residues. Losses at the gene ends were 5 bases for V and 4 bases for J; bases not matched to a gene: 6. This CDR3 reads CASSLVTGGTEAFF. CDR3 DNA sequence: TGTGCCAGCAGCCTCGTCACAGGGGGCACTGAAGCTTTCTTT.

The chain employs TRBV5-1 and TRBJ2-7, with a tentative D call TRBD1 (7 bases). The CDR3 runs 16 residues. With 7 bases removed from V and 2 bases from J, the gap between germline ends came to 22 bases. Germline V lookup: CDR1 SGHRS, CDR2 YFSETQ. CDR3 bases: TGCGCCAGCCGACAGGGATGGAGGGAGTTCACCTACGAGCAGTACTTC. Its protein product is CASRQGWREFTYEQYF. The whole variable domain, filled in from reference TRBV5-1 and TRBJ2-7, reads KAGVTQTPRYLIKTRGQQVTLSCSPISGHRSVSWYQQTPGQGLQFLFEYFSETQRNKGNFPGRFSGRQFSNSRSEMNVSTLELGDSALYLCASRQGWREFTYEQYFGPGTRLTVT.

This chain's CDR3 is CASSHSQAILRNTEAFF. The CDR3 DNA follows: TGTGCCAGCAGCCACTCTCAGGCAATACTCAGGAACACTGAAGCTTTCTTT. This chain joins TRBV5-4 and TRBJ1-1; unclear D gene. Trimming shortened V by 4 bases and J by 1 base, and 20 bases separated the two germline ends. Germline V CDR1 and CDR2: SGHNT, YYREEE (reference sequence). This CDR3 has 17 residues.

The V and J genes are TRBV7-6 and TRBJ1-2, with 10 bases identical to TRBD1. The length of the CDR3 is 14 residues. Germline V gives CDR1 SGHVS, CDR2 FNYEAQ. V gave up 0 bases and J gave up 6 bases; unmatched junction bases: 1. CDR3 nucleotides: TGTGCCAGCAGCTTAGCGGGGACAGGGGATGGCTACACCTTC. Amino acid sequence: CASSLAGTGDGYTF. The variable domain in full, with the rest retrieved from reference TRBV7-6 and TRBJ1-2, is GAGVSQSPRYKVTKRGQDVALRCDPISGHVSLYWYRQALGQGPEFLTYFNYEAQQDKSGLPNDRFSAERPEGSISTLTIQRTEQRDSAMYRCASSLAGTGDGYTFGSGTRLTVV.

This chain uses TRBV6-5 with TRBJ1-5; D may be TRBD1 (5 bases). Germline CDR1 and CDR2: MNHEY and SVGAGI. The CDR3 has 13 residues. V lost 8 bases to trimming and J lost 1 base, with 9 bases between them. This CDR3 reads CASSWGSNQPQHF. The CDR3 nucleotides are TGTGCCAGCTCATGGGGCAGCAATCAGCCCCAGCATTTT.

As to this clone: One end of the junction is discordant with germline, which a read error may explain. V usage is TRBV7-7 and J usage is TRBJ2-5, with D possibly matching TRBD2 (6 bases). The germline V gene encodes CDR1 SSHAT and CDR2 FNYEAQ (reference sequence). This CDR3 has 14 residues. In DNA, the CDR3 is TGTGCTAGCAGTCCGATCGGGAGCCAAGAGACCCAGTACTTC. The encoded protein is CASSPIGSQETQYF.